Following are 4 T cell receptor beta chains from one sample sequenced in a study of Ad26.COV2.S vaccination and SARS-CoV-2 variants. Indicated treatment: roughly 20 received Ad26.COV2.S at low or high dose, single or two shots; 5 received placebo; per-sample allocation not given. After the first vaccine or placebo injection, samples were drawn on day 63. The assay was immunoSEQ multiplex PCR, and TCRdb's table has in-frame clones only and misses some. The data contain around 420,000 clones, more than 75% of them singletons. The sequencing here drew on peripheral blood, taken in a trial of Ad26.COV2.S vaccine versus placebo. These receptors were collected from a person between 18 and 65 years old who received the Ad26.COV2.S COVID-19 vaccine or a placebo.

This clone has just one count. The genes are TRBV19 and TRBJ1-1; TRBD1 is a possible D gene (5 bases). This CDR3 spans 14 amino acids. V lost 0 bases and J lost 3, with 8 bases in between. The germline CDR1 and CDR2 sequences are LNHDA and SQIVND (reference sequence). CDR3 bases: TGTGCCAGTAGTATAGATCCGGGGGACACTGAAGCTTTCTTT. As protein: CASSIDPGDTEAFF.

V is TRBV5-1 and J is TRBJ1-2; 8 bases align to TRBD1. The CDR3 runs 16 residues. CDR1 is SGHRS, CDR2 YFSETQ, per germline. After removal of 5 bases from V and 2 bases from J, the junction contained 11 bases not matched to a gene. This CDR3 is CASSLGPGQGNYGYTF. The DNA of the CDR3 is TGCGCCAGCAGTCTAGGCCCTGGACAGGGAAACTATGGCTACACCTTC.

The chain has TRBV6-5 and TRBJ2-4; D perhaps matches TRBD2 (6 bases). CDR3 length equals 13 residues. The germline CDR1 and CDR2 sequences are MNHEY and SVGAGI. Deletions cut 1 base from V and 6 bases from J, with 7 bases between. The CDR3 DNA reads TGTGCCAGCAGTTACTTGGAGGGAAACATTCAGTACTTC. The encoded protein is CASSYLEGNIQYF.

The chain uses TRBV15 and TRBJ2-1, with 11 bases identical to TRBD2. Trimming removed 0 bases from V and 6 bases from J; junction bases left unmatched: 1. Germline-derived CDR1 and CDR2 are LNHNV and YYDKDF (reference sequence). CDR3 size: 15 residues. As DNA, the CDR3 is TGTGCCACCAGCAGAGATAGCGGGGGGGCCAATGAGCAGTTCTTC. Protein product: CATSRDSGGANEQFF. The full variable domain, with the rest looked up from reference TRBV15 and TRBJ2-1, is DAMVIQNPRYQVTQFGKPVTLSCSQTLNHNVMYWYQQKSSQAPKLLFHYYDKDFNNEADTPDNFQSRRPNTSFCFLDIRSPGLGDTAMYLCATSRDSGGANEQFFGPGTRLTVL.